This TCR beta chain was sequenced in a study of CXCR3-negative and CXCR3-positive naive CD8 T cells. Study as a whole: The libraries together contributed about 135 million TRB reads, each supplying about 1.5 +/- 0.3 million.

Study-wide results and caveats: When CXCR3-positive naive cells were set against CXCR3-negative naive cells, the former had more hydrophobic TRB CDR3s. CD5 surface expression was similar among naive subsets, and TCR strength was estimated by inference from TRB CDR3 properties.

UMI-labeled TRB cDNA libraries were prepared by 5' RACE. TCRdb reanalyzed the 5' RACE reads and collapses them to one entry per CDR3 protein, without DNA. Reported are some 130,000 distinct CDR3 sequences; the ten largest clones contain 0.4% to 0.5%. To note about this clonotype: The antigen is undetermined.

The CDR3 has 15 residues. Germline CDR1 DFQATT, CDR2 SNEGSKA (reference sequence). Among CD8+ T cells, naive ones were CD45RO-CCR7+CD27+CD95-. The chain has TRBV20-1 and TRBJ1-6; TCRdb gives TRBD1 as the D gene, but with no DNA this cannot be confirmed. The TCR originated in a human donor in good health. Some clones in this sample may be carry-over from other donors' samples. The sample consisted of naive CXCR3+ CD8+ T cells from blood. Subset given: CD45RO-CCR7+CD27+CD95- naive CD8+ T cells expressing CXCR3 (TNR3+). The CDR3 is CSAREGTGWNSPLHF.